The entry that follows covers one T cell receptor (beta chain) sequence. Its binding antigen is unknown. Qualities for individual bases were not recorded, and no much larger clone is one base off. The sequencing machine was an Illumina HiSeq 1500. TCRdb reprocessed the public reads (quality trimming at Q25 with fastp, clone calling with MiXCR) and kept in-frame beta chains. Merged by CDR3 protein, the rows form single entries marked with the most common genes and DNA. This sample is represented by about 360,000 distinct CDR3 sequences; 15% to 20% of them were singletons. The top ten constitute roughly 9% of the sample. This sample was included in a study of T cell repertoires in cytomegalovirus infection (dated by TCRdb to the late 2010s). For context, the study as a whole: The HLA type of each donor mattered for the analysis, because public TCR beta signatures pointed to carriage of CMV infection along with the matching HLA type.

Overall study outcomes, separate from this receptor: In both this cohort and an independent roughly 350-donor cohort, the cumulative frequency of public TCR beta family members distinguished carriers of CMV infection plus the relevant HLA type. The ex vivo response was dominated by HLA-C-restricted CMV-specific TCR beta clonotypes, and the single most frequent clonotype in two of eight donors was supplied by these HLA-C-restricted clonotypes.

For this chain, trimming is 1 base at the V end and 3 bases at the J end, and the number of junction bases without a gene match is 4. The CDR3, from cysteine to phenylalanine, totals 14 residues. The DNA shown is the 42-base CDR3, in frame from base 1. Taken from the germline V gene, the CDR1 and CDR2 loops are SQVTM and ANQGSEA. This TCR was sampled from a human donor in good health (CMV status not recorded). Some clones in this sample may be carry-over from other donors' samples. The chain links TRBV29-1 with TRBJ1-1, with 8 middle bases fitting TRBD1. Sequencing input: PBMCs. For the CDR3, the sequence is CSVEVQGAYTEAFF. The DNA sequence reads TGCAGCGTTGAAGTCCAGGGGGCTTACACTGAAGCTTTCTTT.